Following are 9 T cell receptor beta chains from one sample sequenced in a study of shared clonotypes between healthy human individuals (dated by TCRdb to 2020 to 2022). Receptor libraries were prepared by the immunoSEQ multiplex PCR assay. This immuneACCESS table, as held by TCRdb, lists in-frame sequences with V and J called but not all clones. Of the missing ones, under half trace to an unresolved V gene in checked studies; the others have no known cause. The sample table shows about 2.4 million clones, and 93% are seen once. The top ten clones comprise around 0.37% of the sample. Sequencing was done on a sample of naive CD4+ T cells from PBMCs. What the cell subset or site label conveys for this sample: CD45RA+ positively selected. Every receptor here comes from a man aged 18 to 30 in good health. Some clones in this sample may be carry-over from other donors' samples.

This clone appeared a single time. The rearrangement uses TRBV7-2 and TRBJ2-3; the match to TRBD2 covers 10 bases. Germline V gene sequence: CDR1 SGHTA, CDR2 FQGNSA. V shed 5 bases and J 14 bases; nucleotides not matched to a gene: 13. This CDR3 has 14 residues. The CDR3 bases are TGTGCCAGCAGCGAAACTAGCGGGAACTTACCCGGGTATTTT. The encoded protein is CASSETSGNLPGYF.

CDR3 in DNA: TGCAGCGTTGTCGGCTACACCACAGATACGCAGTATTTT. Translating it yields CSVVGYTTDTQYF. V gene TRBV29-1 combines with J gene TRBJ2-3; D is unresolved. The CDR3 is 13 residues long. The germline V gene encodes CDR1 SQVTM and CDR2 ANQGSEA. Trimming took 4 bases from V and 2 from J, leaving 10 bases between them.

Written as DNA, the CDR3 is TGTGCCAGCAGTCGGGGGGGAGGCACCTACGAGCAGTACTTC. As protein: CASSRGGGTYEQYF. The genes are TRBV28 and TRBJ2-7, with 8 bases identical to TRBD2. Trimming cost V 5 bases and J 2 bases; bases outside gene matches: 5. The CDR3 sequence is 14 residues long. Germline CDR1 MDHEN, CDR2 SYDVKM.

V is TRBV11-3 and J is TRBJ1-3, with TRBD1 matching over 9 bases. The length of the CDR3 is 15 residues. V dropped 4 bases and J dropped 2; count of bases not matched to a gene: 3. Germline V gene data show CDR1 as SGHNT and CDR2 as YENEEA. The chain's CDR3 is CASSSGQGPGNTIYF. In DNA form, the CDR3 reads TGTGCCAGCAGCTCGGGACAGGGACCTGGAAACACCATATATTTT.

This clone was found once. Distinct nucleotide sequences in the sample also encode this CDR3. The rearrangement joins TRBV9 to TRBJ2-2, with D possibly called TRBD1 or TRBD2 (5 bases each). Germline V CDR1 and CDR2: SGDLS, YYNGEE. CDR3 length: 15 residues. V lost 0 bases, J lost 2 bases, and 8 bases lay in between. Written as DNA, the CDR3 is TGTGCCAGCAGCGTAGCGGGGCTTAACACCGGGGAGCTGTTTTTT. Protein sequence: CASSVAGLNTGELFF.

The chain joins TRBV5-1 to TRBJ2-1, with TRBD2 matching over 8 bases. The junction had 14 bases not matched to a gene; V was cut back by 5 bases and J by 7 bases. The CDR3 totals 16 residues. The germline V gene encodes CDR1 SGHRS and CDR2 YFSETQ. The CDR3 coding sequence is TGCGCCAGCAGAGAGAGAGCGGGAGCCGGTTCTAATGAGCAGTTCTTC. Protein product: CASRERAGAGSNEQFF.

The CDR3 coding sequence is TGTGCCAGCAGTACGTATTCACTAGCGGGAGAACGGACAGATACGCAGTATTTT. Amino acids: CASSTYSLAGERTDTQYF. V is TRBV27 and J is TRBJ2-3, with 11 bases identical to TRBD2. Germline CDR1 and CDR2: MNHEY and SMNVEV (reference sequence). This CDR3 region has 18 residues. Trimming removed 5 bases from V and 3 bases from J; junction bases left unmatched: 13.

The count of this clone is one. The chain employs TRBV27 and TRBJ2-5; D unresolved. Germline V lookup: CDR1 MNHEY, CDR2 SMNVEV (reference sequence). V was trimmed by 3 bases and J by 4 bases, leaving 9 bases between them. The CDR3 consists of 13 residues. As DNA, the CDR3 is TGTGCCAGCAGTTTCGGCAAACCAGAGACCCAGTACTTC. This gives the protein CASSFGKPETQYF.

This rearrangement joins TRBV11-2 to TRBJ1-1; tentatively, D is TRBD1 (5 bases). CDR3 size: 14 residues. V lost 2 bases and J 1 base, leaving 8 bases between the germline ends. CDR1 is SGHAT and CDR2 is FQNNGV in the germline V gene. The CDR3 DNA is TGTGCCAGCAGCTTACAGGGCAAGAACACTGAAGCTTTCTTT. This translates into CASSLQGKNTEAFF.